This TCR beta chain was identified in a study of lymphopenia after photon versus proton radiotherapy. Profiled with immunoSEQ multiplex PCR; TCRdb holds only in-frame clones, not every one. The table has roughly 67,000 clones, roughly 90% seen once; the top ten hold approximately 2.6%. Comment on this clone: No antigen is known for it.

V shed 4 bases and J shed 4 bases, with 18 bases lying between them. CDR3 length equals 16 residues. From germline, CDR1 is MGHRA and CDR2 YSYEKL. Study-wide points: Larger post-nadir TCR diversity loss correlated inversely with survival in deceased patients. Proton therapy kept repertoires fairly stable, unlike photons, which gained effector/memory cells.

The J gene is TRBJ2-3, the V gene TRBV4-1; D may be TRBD1 (5 bases). The material was peripheral blood, obtained from a patient treated with photon-based radiotherapy. The clonotype comes from a woman in her 70s with pancreatic cancer. This CDR3 reads CASSRGPPPGSDTQYF. CDR3 in DNA: TGCGCCAGCAGCCGAGGACCCCCCCCAGGGTCAGATACGCAGTATTTT.